This T cell receptor (beta chain) was found in a study of long-term antiretroviral therapy in people with HIV. This clone appeared a single time. Samples were assayed with immunoSEQ v3.0 at survey level. The table came from immunoSEQ multiplex PCR; TCRdb's copy has only in-frame clones and leaves some out. Among roughly 44,000 clones, nearly 95% were seen once, and the ten largest hold about 2.5%. Between the trimmed V and J ends, which lost 3 bases and 4 bases, there was a span of 8 bases. Per germline, CDR1 SGHKS and CDR2 YYEKEE (reference sequence). The CDR3 runs 12 residues. This TCR was sampled from a woman in her 50s with HIV. Here the sequenced sample was unsorted PBMCs, taken 3.7 years after starting antiretroviral therapy. This chain links TRBV5-5 with TRBJ2-7; D call uncertain. The CDR3 DNA is TGTGCCAGCAGCTCGACAAGATACGAGCAGTACTTC. Protein product: CASSSTRYEQYF.